This T cell receptor beta chain was retrieved from a study of T cell responses to AZD1222 COVID-19 vaccine. Study in general: Second-dose intervals of approximately 4 or approximately 12 weeks were pooled.

Overall study results and limits: Repertoire sampling occurred only after the peak T cell response.

The CDR3 loop spans 16 amino acids. Germline V CDR1 and CDR2: KGHDR, SFDVKD. Trimming took 4 bases from V and 2 from J, leaving 14 bases between them. In regard to this clone: Its matching antigen is unknown.

Method: immunoSEQ multiplex PCR; TCRdb's copy keeps in-frame clones and lacks some. The sample consists of 85,000 to 100,000 clones, roughly nine tenths of them appearing once. The origin of this receptor is an adult in good health. The rearrangement joins TRBV24-1 to TRBJ1-5; D gene uncertain. The input for sequencing was peripheral blood, taken on day 0 of AZD1222 vaccination. In DNA, the CDR3 is TGTGCCACCAGTGACCCTACCCCCGGGGGCAATCAGCCCCAGCATTTT. Translated, it gives CATSDPTPGGNQPQHF.